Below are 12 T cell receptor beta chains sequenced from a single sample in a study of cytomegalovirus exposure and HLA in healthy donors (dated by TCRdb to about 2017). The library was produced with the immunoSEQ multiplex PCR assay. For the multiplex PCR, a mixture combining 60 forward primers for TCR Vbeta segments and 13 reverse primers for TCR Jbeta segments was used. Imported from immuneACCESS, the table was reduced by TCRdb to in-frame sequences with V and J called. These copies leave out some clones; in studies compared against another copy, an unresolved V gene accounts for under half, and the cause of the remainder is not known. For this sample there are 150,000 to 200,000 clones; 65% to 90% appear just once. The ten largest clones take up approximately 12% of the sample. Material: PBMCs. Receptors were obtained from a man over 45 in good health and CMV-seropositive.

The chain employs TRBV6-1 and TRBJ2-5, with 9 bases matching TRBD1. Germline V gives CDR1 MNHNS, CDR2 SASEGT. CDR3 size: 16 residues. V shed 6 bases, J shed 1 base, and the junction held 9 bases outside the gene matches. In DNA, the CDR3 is TGTGCCAGCAGGGAACAGGGGGCGGGCGGCCAAGAGACCCAGTACTTC. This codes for CASREQGAGGQETQYF.

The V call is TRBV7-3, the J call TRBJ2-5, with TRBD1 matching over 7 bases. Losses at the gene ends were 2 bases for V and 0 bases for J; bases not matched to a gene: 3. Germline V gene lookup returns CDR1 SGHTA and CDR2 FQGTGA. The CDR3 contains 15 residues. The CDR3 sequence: CASSLGTAHQETQYF. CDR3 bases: TGTGCCAGCAGCTTAGGGACAGCCCACCAAGAGACCCAGTACTTC.

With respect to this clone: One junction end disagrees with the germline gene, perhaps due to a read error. This CDR3 is CASSTGQISNQPQRF. CDR3 bases: TGTGCCAGCAGCACCGGACAGATTAGCAATCAGCCCCAGCGTTTT. The gene calls are TRBV7-2 and TRBJ1-5; TRBD1 is a possible D gene (6 bases). Germline CDR1 and CDR2: SGHTA and FQGNSA. The CDR3 is 15 residues long.

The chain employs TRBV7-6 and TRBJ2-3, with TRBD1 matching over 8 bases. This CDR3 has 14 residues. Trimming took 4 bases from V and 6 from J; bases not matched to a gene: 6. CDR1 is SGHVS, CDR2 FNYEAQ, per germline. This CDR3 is CASSSWTGFDTQYF. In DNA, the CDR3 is TGTGCCAGCAGCTCATGGACAGGGTTCGATACGCAGTATTTT.

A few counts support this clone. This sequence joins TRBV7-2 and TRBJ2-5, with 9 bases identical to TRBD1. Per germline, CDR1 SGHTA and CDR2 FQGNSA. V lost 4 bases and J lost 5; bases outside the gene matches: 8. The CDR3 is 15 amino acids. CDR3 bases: TGTGCCAGCAGCTCCCCGGGACAGGGTTCGGAGACCCAGTACTTC. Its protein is CASSSPGQGSETQYF.

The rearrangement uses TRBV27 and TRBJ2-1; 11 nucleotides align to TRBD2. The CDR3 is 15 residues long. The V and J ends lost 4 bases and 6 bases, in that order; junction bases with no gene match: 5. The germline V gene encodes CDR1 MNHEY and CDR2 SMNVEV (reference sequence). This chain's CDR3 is CASSSLAGGVNEQFF. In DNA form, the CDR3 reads TGTGCCAGCAGTTCCCTAGCGGGAGGAGTCAATGAGCAGTTCTTC.

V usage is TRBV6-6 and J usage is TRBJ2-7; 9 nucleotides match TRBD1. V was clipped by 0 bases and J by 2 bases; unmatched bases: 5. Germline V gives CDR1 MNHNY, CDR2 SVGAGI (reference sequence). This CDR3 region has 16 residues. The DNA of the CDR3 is TGTGCCAGCAGTTACTCAAAACAGGGGGCTGCCTACGAGCAGTACTTC. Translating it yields CASSYSKQGAAYEQYF.

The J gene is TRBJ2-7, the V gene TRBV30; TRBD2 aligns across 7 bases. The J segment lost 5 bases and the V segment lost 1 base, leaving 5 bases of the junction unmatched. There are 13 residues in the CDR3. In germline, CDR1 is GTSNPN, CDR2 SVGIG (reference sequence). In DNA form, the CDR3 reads TGTGCCTGGAGTGGGGCGGGAGCCCACGAGCAGTACTTC. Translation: CAWSGAGAHEQYF.

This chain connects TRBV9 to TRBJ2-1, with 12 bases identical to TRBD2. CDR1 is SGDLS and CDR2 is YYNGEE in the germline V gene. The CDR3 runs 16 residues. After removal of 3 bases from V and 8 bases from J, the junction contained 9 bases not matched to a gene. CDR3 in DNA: TGTGCCAGCAGCGGACTAGCGGGAGAAGGGTGGGATGAGCAGTTCTTC. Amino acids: CASSGLAGEGWDEQFF. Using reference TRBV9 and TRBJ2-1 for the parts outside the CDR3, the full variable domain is DSGVTQTPKHLITATGQRVTLRCSPRSGDLSVYWYQQSLDQGLQFLIQYYNGEERAKGNILERFSAQQFPDLHSELNLSSLELGDSALYFCASSGLAGEGWDEQFFGPGTRLTVL.

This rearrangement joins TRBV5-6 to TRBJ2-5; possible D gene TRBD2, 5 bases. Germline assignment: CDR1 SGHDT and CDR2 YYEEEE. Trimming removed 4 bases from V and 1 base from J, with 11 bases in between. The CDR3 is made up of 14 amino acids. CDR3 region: CASSPRGFQETQYF. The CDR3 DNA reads TGTGCCAGCAGCCCCCGGGGATTCCAAGAGACCCAGTACTTC.

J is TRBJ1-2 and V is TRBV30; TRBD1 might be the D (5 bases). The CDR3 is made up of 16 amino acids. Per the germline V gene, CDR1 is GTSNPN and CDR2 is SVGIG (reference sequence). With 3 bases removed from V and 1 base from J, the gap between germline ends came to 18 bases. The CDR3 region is CAWSAERDWGNYGYTF. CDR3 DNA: TGTGCCTGGAGCGCTGAGAGGGACTGGGGTAACTATGGCTACACCTTC.

CDR3 sequence (DNA): TGTGCCAGCTCAAGCGGCCGCTCTGGAAACACCATATATTTT. Protein: CASSSGRSGNTIYF. The V call is TRBV18, the J call TRBJ1-3; no firm D call. Trimming pared 5 bases from V and 0 bases from J, leaving 8 bases between. CDR1 KGHSH and CDR2 LQKENI come from the germline V gene. CDR3 size: 14 residues.